The clone carrying this TCR beta chain showed up just once. Its antigen is not known. These data belong to a study of graft-versus-host responses after intestinal transplantation. Overall study context: Every recipient had anti-thymocyte globulin induction and about three years of tacrolimus plus steroids. Study-wide points: Some patients had graft-donor T cell macrochimerism, and their allografts showed high graft-versus-host to host-versus-graft clonal ratios.

Sequencing was performed with immunoSEQ multiplex PCR; in TCRdb, only in-frame clones are kept and a portion is missing. The sample includes some 82,000 clones, around 90% seen only once; the top ten take 7.5% to 8.5%. Between the trimmed V and J ends, which lost 3 bases and 3 bases, there was a span of 17 bases. This CDR3 comprises 15 residues. Germline loops: CDR1 GTSNPN, CDR2 SVGIG (reference sequence). The chain employs TRBV30 and TRBJ1-2; tentative D call: TRBD1 (6 bases). Sequencing was performed on unstimulated CD8+ T cells sorted from spleen or lymph node cells, taken before transplant. This TCR derives from a human donor who was the organ donor for an intestinal transplant. The CDR3 DNA follows: TGTGCCTGGAGAAACTACAGGGAGGGCGACTATGGCTACACCTTC. Its translation is CAWRNYREGDYGYTF. The complete variable domain, with remaining parts taken from reference TRBV30 and TRBJ1-2, reads SQTIHQWPATLVQPVGSPLSLECTVEGTSNPNLYWYRQAAGRGLQLLFYSVGIGQISSEVPQNLSASRPQDRQFILSSKKLLLSDSGFYLCAWRNYREGDYGYTFGSGTRLTVV.